This TCR beta chain was recovered during a study of shared clonotypes between healthy human individuals (TCRdb year 2020). About the full investigation: The cohort comprised a couple of women and a few men aged 18 to 49 years. For each donor, three plates each were used for CD4 naive and CD4 memory, two plates were used for CD8 naive, and one plate was used for CD8 memory. The study deeply sequenced blood TCR repertoires of five healthy adults to estimate repertoire size and the extent of clonotype sharing between individuals. Different laboratories and diverse techniques were used to prepare libraries and sequence TCR repertoires, to increase sequencing depth and limit assay-specific biases. Between about 0.94 and 8.9 billion PBMCs per donor were obtained by leukapheresis. The full study reports these points: Incomplete sequencing was indicated by rarefaction of sorted-subset datasets, despite the large sequencing depth. Compared with non-shared clonotypes, clonotypes shared by all four sorted-subset donors had higher generation probabilities. Because the study included a small number of donors, the genetic and exposure-history diversity represented was limited. Naive subsets generally had larger estimated clonotype richness than memory subsets. Sharing across several donors was observed for around 5% of naive CD4, over 3% of naive CD8, roughly 2.4% of memory CD4, and roughly 0.4% of memory CD8 clonotypes. Sampling was limited to blood, and TCR repertoires in tissue likely differ from TCR repertoires in blood. Pairwise subsampling led to the expectation that sequencing depth would affect the degree of clonotype sharing among donors.

As concerns this clone: Its antigen specificity is not known. Base qualities are not provided; no much larger clone lies one nucleotide away.

Using the deep immunoSEQ assay, multiplex PCR amplified TCR CDR3 regions from genomic DNA. Extracted genomic DNA from each cell subset was distributed evenly across all wells of several immunoSEQ 96-well plates, and each plate was treated as a replicate. For sorted subsets, approximately 210 ng genomic DNA, equal to 30,000 to 35,000 T cell genomes, was loaded into each replicate PCR. Purified libraries were quantified with a Qubit 3.0 fluorometer, sized on a Bioanalyzer 2100, and re-quantified with the KAPA Library Quantification kit. Each immunoSEQ 96-well plate was sequenced on its own single-read 150-cycle Illumina NextSeq 550 flow cell. The original methods were these. Because only junctional sequences without quality scores were contained in the immunoSEQ output, filtering matching that applied to full-length reads could not be performed. To assign V/J genes and CDR3, sequences were annotated against IMGT germline references using PyIR, a Python wrapper for IgBLAST v1.9. Any read was removed if the V/J assignment was weak (E-value above 1e-6), the CDR3 was missing, or the read contained stop codons, out-of-frame junctions, or ambiguous translated residues. V3J clonotypes were defined as sequences sharing the same inferred V gene, J gene, and CDR3 amino acid sequence. Percentage overlap between repertoires was calculated by dividing the number of shared unique clonotypes by the size of the smaller repertoire. Richness of each repertoire was evaluated using RTK rarefaction, the Chao1 estimator, and Recon v2.1 estimates of unobserved clonotypes. Generation probabilities were computed with OLGA for all TCRbeta clonotypes obtained by the gDNA method from several donors. Here the immuneACCESS table is served through TCRdb, limited to in-frame sequences with V and J called. Missing clones are a known gap in these copies; in checked studies unresolved V genes cover under half, and the rest lacks a known reason. The DNA gave D and trimming, while V, J and clone size come from that table. In this sample the table shows some 2,100,000 clones, approximately 96% of which occur a single time. About 0.13% of the sample is taken by the ten largest.

Healthy HIV-negative adults with no recently reported acute infections or vaccinations were included as donors. Only Caucasian adults living in Nashville, Tennessee, USA were represented among the donors. CD4+ T cells were enriched through magnetic negative selection, after which naive cells were positively selected on CD45RA and the remaining negative fraction served as the memory subset. After blood collection by leukapheresis, PBMCs were isolated using Ficoll-Histopaque density gradient centrifugation and then cryopreserved in the vapor phase of liquid nitrogen. Analytical flow cytometry was used to check the purity and quantity of every magnetically sorted T cell population. From each sorted fraction, genomic DNA was isolated and quantified by UV absorbance on a Nanodrop 2000c. There are 13 amino acids in the CDR3, from cysteine to phenylalanine inclusive. CDR3 DNA is the only sequence kept; it has 39 bases, read in frame from the first base. Reading the germline V gene (reference sequence) gives CDR1 SEHNR and CDR2 FQNEAQ. The germline V end is reduced by 5 bases and the J end by 7 bases; junction bases left unmatched: 5.

The sequenced sample was naive CD4+ T cells sorted from blood. In light of the paper, this sample's cell subset or site label describes: CD45RA+ positively selected. Here the chain combines TRBV7-9 and TRBJ1-5, with 7 bases aligning to TRBD1. This clonotype originated in a man between 18 and 35 years old in good health. CDR3 loop: CASSPTGRQPQHF. The bases read TGTGCCAGCAGCCCGACAGGGCGCCAGCCCCAGCATTTT.